One T cell receptor (beta chain) is described in this entry. Antigen specificity is unknown. The sample belongs to a study of blood T cells in healthy people across ages. The authors ran a second PCR of roughly 6 to 12 cycles using a sample-barcoded 5' primer and a J-beta primer mix. MiXCR was run by TCRdb on the 5' RACE reads, yielding one entry per CDR3 protein. The sample includes hundreds of thousands of distinct CDR3 sequences, about 61% of them seen just once. Broader study findings: No one knew whether donors had CMV, which possibly confounded expanded clonotype changes.

Per germline, CDR1 MNHEY and CDR2 SMNVEV (reference sequence). Trimming left V 4 bases short and J 3 bases short, with 23 bases between. This CDR3 is 18 amino acids long. The receptor was isolated from a middle-aged man in good health. This chain uses TRBV27 with TRBJ2-3; maybe TRBD1 (6 bases). The sequencing sample was made of blood. CDR3 sequence (DNA): TGTGCCAGCAGTTCCGAAATAGGGGGTAGGGTGGGTACAGATACGCAGTATTTT. Translating it yields CASSSEIGGRVGTDTQYF.